The rows below give T cell receptor beta chains drawn from one sample of a study of OX40 agonist ivuxolimab in advanced cancers. Generated by immunoSEQ multiplex PCR, the TCRdb table keeps only in-frame clones and is missing some. Here the sample spans tens of thousands of clones, 88% being singletons. The sequenced sample was CD4+ or CD8+ T cells sorted from blood, obtained in a trial of the OX40 agonist ivuxolimab. The receptor set was obtained from an adult with an advanced solid tumor such as melanoma, head and neck, liver or kidney cancer. Each CDR3 is given without its conserved first and last residue.

V gene: TRBV2; J gene: TRBJ2-1; CDR3 protein: ASSNRYNEQF
V gene: TRBV21-1; J gene: TRBJ2-7; CDR3 protein: ASTRGGDTFYYEQY
V gene: TRBV7-9; J gene: TRBJ1-4; CDR3 protein: ASSFSATNEKLF
V gene: TRBV5-1; J gene: TRBJ1-4; CDR3 protein: ASSESGQRAEKLF
V gene: TRBV6-5; J gene: TRBJ1-4; CDR3 protein: ASSYEGGTDEKLF
V gene: TRBV7-9; J gene: TRBJ1-4; CDR3 protein: ASSSRQGAANEKLF
V gene: TRBV10-1; J gene: TRBJ2-3; CDR3 protein: ASSSPDHTDTQY
V gene: TRBV5-1; J gene: TRBJ2-5; CDR3 protein: ASSEGTSGSAETQY
V gene: TRBV6-5; J gene: TRBJ1-1; CDR3 protein: ASSQTGQGYTEAF
V gene: TRBV6-5; J gene: TRBJ2-7; CDR3 protein: ASRTAAGSYEQY
V gene: TRBV6-5; J gene: TRBJ1-1; CDR3 protein: ASSYSGPTEAF
V gene: TRBV19; J gene: TRBJ1-3; CDR3 protein: ASSQARQGFSGNTIY
V gene: TRBV7-9; J gene: TRBJ2-3; CDR3 protein: ASSRDRVEVADTQY
V gene: TRBV5-4; J gene: TRBJ2-7; CDR3 protein: ASSPNPTGEQY
V gene: TRBV21-1; J gene: TRBJ1-2; CDR3 protein: ASSKVAQGAQGYT
V gene: TRBV7-3; J gene: TRBJ2-2; CDR3 protein: ASSPTYTGELF
V gene: TRBV30; J gene: TRBJ2-2; CDR3 protein: AWSGLAGENTGELF
V gene: TRBV9; J gene: TRBJ2-5; CDR3 protein: ASSVRDGGETQY
V gene: TRBV20-1; J gene: TRBJ2-1; CDR3 protein: SASREQF
V gene: TRBV6-5; J gene: TRBJ2-7; CDR3 protein: ASRGPGTSGYEQY
V gene: TRBV11-2; J gene: TRBJ1-2; CDR3 protein: ASSLARVYGYT
V gene: TRBV27; J gene: TRBJ1-6; CDR3 protein: ASSLWAVGNSPLH
V gene: TRBV6-5; J gene: TRBJ2-3; CDR3 protein: ASSYRLAGTDTQY
V gene: TRBV30; J gene: TRBJ1-2; CDR3 protein: AWRGSNYGYT
V gene: TRBV13; J gene: TRBJ2-3; CDR3 protein: ASSLLRTDTQY
V gene: TRBV19; J gene: TRBJ1-2; CDR3 protein: ASSMQGGYYGYT
V gene: TRBV7-3; J gene: TRBJ1-1; CDR3 protein: ASSPGVITEAF
V gene: TRBV19; J gene: TRBJ1-2; CDR3 protein: ASSTTESYGYT
V gene: TRBV6-5; J gene: TRBJ1-5; CDR3 protein: ASRPQGGSNQPQH
V gene: TRBV2; J gene: TRBJ2-1; CDR3 protein: ASSEWNEQF
V gene: TRBV7-9; J gene: TRBJ2-1; CDR3 protein: ASSRSRGESYNEQF
V gene: TRBV7-3; J gene: TRBJ2-5; CDR3 protein: ASSPSGTLVETQY
V gene: TRBV18; J gene: TRBJ1-1; CDR3 protein: ASSPWTDSTSEAF
V gene: TRBV2; J gene: TRBJ2-2; CDR3 protein: ASRAGTSDPGELF
V gene: TRBV2; J gene: TRBJ2-7; CDR3 protein: ASSETLAHEQY
V gene: TRBV18; J gene: TRBJ1-2; CDR3 protein: ASSTRPEPYGYT
V gene: TRBV5-1; J gene: TRBJ2-1; CDR3 protein: ASSWGAGQGAYNEQF
V gene: TRBV7-9; J gene: TRBJ2-7; CDR3 protein: ASSLAGGAYYEQY
V gene: TRBV5-1; J gene: TRBJ2-1; CDR3 protein: ASNSGTPNEQF
V gene: TRBV14; J gene: TRBJ2-5; CDR3 protein: ASSHEETQY
V gene: TRBV11-1; J gene: TRBJ2-3; CDR3 protein: ASSFASGTSTDTQY
V gene: TRBV2; J gene: TRBJ1-1; CDR3 protein: ASSNRGGSNTEAF
V gene: TRBV6-1; J gene: TRBJ2-1; CDR3 protein: ASSDLSEQF
V gene: TRBV28; J gene: TRBJ1-6; CDR3 protein: ASSRLGAGDNSPLH
V gene: TRBV28; J gene: TRBJ2-3; CDR3 protein: ASSLTGTLRDTQY
V gene: TRBV4-1; J gene: TRBJ2-1; CDR3 protein: ASSHNLEVGEQF
V gene: TRBV6-1; J gene: TRBJ1-1; CDR3 protein: ASRHRTQMNTEAF
V gene: TRBV28; J gene: TRBJ2-2; CDR3 protein: ASSLLAGTTGELF
V gene: TRBV6-1; J gene: TRBJ2-3; CDR3 protein: ASSEVEGATQY
V gene: TRBV18; J gene: TRBJ2-7; CDR3 protein: ASSVQGDEQY
V gene: TRBV12-2; J gene: TRBJ1-5; CDR3 protein: ASRLNPPSRGPQPQH
V gene: TRBV5-1; J gene: TRBJ1-5; CDR3 protein: ASSLMGGSNQPQH
V gene: TRBV5-1; J gene: TRBJ2-2; CDR3 protein: ASNLGTGRTGELF